This T cell receptor beta chain is drawn from a study of T cells in Graves' hyperthyroidism and ophthalmopathy. Study results and caveats: Ophthalmopathy prediction by the model preceded onset by a median about 6 months.

Amplification targeted TCR beta CDR3 regions from RNA transcripts. RT-PCR in the first round (using the HTBI primer set) targeted the TCR CDR3. MiXCR was run by TCRdb on the multiplex PCR reads, yielding one entry per CDR3 protein. The sample holds 250,000 to 300,000 distinct CDR3 sequences, about 14% seen once. This clonotype was counted at least ten times. Its antigen is unknown. What was sequenced was blood. The sequence derives from a young woman with Graves' hyperthyroidism that later progressed to Graves' ophthalmopathy.

CDR3 loop: CASSFRGEGLTEQYF. The CDR3 nucleotides are TGTGCCAGCAGTTTTAGGGGGGAGGGCCTCACCGAGCAGTACTTC. The chain combines TRBV28 with TRBJ2-7, with a tentative D call TRBD2 (7 bases). The germline gives CDR1 MDHEN, CDR2 SYDVKM. This CDR3 comprises 15 residues. V shed 3 bases and J shed 6 bases, with 18 bases lying between them.